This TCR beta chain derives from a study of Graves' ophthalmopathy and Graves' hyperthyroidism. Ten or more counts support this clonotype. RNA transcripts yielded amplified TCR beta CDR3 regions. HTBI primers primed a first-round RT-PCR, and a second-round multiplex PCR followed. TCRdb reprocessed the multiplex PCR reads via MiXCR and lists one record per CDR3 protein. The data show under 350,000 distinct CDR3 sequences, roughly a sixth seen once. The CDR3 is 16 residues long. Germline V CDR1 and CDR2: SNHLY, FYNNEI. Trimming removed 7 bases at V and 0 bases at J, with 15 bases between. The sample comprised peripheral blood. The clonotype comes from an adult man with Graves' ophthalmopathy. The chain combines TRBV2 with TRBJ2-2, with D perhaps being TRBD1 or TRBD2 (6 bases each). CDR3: CASNKGGGSNTGELFF. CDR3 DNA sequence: TGTGCCAGCAACAAAGGAGGGGGGTCGAACACCGGGGAGCTGTTTTTT. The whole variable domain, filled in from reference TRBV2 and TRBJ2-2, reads EPEVTQTPSHQVTQMGQEVILRCVPISNHLYFYWYRQILGQKVEFLVSFYNNEISEKSEIFDDQFSVERPDGSNFTLKIRSTKLEDSAMYFCASNKGGGSNTGELFFGEGSRLTVL.